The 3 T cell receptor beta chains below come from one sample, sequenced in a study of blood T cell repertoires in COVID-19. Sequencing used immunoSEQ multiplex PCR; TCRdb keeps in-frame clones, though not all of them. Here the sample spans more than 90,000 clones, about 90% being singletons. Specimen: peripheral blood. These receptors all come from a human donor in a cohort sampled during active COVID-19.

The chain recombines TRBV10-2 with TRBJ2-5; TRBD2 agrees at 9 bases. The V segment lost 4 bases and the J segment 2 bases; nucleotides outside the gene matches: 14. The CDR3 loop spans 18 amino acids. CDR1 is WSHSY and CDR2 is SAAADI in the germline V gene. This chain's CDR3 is CASSASGGRVGRQETQYF. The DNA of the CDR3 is TGCGCCAGCAGTGCCAGCGGGGGGCGAGTAGGAAGGCAAGAGACCCAGTACTTC.

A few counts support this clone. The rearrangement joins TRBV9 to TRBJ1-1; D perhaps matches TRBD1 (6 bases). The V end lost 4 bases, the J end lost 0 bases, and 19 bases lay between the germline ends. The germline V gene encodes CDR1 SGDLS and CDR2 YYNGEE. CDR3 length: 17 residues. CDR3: CASSFQASGVVNTEAFF. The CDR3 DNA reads TGTGCCAGCAGCTTTCAAGCCTCAGGGGTCGTGAACACTGAAGCTTTCTTT.

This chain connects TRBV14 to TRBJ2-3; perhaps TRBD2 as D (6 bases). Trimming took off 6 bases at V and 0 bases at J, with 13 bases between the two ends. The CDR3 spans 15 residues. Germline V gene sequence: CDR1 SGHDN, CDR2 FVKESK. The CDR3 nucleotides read TGTGCCAGCAGTGGCGGGACGGCAAGCACAGATACGCAGTATTTT. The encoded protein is CASSGGTASTDTQYF.